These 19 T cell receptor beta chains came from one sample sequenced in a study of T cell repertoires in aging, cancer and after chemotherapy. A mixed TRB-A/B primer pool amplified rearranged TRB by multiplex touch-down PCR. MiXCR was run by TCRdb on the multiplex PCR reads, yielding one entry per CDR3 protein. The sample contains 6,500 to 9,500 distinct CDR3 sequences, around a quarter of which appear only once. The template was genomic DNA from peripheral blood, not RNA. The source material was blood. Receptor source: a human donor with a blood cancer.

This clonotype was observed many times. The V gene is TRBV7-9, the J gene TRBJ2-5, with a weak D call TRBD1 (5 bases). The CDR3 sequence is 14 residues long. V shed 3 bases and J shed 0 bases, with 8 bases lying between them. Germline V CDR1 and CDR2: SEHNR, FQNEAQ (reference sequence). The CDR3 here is CASSFARDQETQYF. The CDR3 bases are TGTGCCAGCAGCTTCGCCAGGGACCAAGAGACCCAGTACTTC.

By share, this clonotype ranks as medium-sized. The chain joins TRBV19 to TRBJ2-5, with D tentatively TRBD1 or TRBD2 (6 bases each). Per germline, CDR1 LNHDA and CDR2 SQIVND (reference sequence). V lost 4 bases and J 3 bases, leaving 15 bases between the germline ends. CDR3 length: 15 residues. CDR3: CASSKGRRGKETQYF. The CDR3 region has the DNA TGTGCCAGTAGTAAAGGCCGGAGGGGGAAAGAGACCCAGTACTTC.

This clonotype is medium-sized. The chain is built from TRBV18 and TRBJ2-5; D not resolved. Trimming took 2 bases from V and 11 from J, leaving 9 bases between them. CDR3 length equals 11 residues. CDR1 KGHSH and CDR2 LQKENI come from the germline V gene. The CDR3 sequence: CASSPGERQYF. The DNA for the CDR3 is TGTGCCAGCTCACCAGGGGAAAGGCAGTACTTC.

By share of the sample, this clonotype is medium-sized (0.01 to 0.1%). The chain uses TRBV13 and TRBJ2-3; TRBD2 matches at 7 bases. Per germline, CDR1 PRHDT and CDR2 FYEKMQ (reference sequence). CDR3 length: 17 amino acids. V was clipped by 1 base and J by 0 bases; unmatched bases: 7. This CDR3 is CASSLAGDYLSTDTQYF. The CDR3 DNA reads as TGTGCCAGCAGCTTAGCGGGGGACTACCTCAGCACAGATACGCAGTATTTT.

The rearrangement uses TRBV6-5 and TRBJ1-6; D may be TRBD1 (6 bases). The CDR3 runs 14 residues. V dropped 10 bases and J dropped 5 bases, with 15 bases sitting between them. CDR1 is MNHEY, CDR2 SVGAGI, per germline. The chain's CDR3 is CAIKPDRDNSPLHF. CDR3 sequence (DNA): TGTGCCATCAAACCGGACAGAGATAATTCACCCCTCCACTTT.

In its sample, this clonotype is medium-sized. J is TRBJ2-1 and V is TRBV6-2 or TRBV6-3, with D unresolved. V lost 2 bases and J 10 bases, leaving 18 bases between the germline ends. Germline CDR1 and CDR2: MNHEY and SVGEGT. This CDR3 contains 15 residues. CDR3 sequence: CASSYPSLGVPEQFF. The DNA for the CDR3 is TGTGCCAGCAGTTACCCCTCGTTGGGCGTCCCGGAGCAGTTCTTC.

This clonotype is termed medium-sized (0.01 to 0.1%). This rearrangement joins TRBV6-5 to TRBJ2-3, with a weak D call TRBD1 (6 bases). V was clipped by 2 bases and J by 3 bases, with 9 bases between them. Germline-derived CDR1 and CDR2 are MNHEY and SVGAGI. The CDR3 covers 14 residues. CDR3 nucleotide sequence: TGTGCCAGCAGTTACGCACAGGGAACAGATACGCAGTATTTT. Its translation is CASSYAQGTDTQYF.

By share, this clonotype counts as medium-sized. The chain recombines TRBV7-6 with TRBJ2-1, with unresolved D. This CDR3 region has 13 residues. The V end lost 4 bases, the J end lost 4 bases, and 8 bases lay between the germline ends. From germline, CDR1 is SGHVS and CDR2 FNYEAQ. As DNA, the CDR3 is TGTGCCAGCAGCTCCCAAAGTTACAATGAGCAGTTCTTC. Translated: CASSSQSYNEQFF.

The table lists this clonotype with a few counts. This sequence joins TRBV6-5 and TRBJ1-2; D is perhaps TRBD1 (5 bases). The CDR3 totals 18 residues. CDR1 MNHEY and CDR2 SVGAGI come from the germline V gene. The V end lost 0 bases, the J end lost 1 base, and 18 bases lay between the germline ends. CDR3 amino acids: CASSYSRGRAPLNYGYTF. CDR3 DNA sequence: TGTGCCAGCAGTTACTCGAGGGGCAGGGCTCCTCTTAACTATGGCTACACCTTC.

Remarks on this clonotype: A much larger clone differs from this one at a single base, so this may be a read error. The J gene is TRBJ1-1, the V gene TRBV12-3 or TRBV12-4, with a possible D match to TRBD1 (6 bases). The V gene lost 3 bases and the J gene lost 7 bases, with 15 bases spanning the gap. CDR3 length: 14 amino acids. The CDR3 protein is CASSFDRPTYEAFF. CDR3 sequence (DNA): TGTGCCAGCAGTTTCGACAGGCCCACTTATGAAGCTTTCTTT.

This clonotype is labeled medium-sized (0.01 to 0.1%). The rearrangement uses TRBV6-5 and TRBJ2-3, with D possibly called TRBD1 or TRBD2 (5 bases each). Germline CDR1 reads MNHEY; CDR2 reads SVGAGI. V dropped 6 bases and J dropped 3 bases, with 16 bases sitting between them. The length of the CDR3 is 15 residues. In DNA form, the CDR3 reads TGTGCCAGCAGCCGCCGAGGGGTCGGTACAGATACGCAGTATTTT. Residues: CASSRRGVGTDTQYF.

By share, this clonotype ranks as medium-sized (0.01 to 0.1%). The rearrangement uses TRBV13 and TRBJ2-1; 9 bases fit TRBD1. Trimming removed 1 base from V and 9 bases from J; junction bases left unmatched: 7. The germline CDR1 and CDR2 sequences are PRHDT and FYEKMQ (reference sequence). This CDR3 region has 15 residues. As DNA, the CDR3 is TGTGCCAGCAGCTTAGTACAGGGGGCCGCTTTTGAGCAGTTCTTC. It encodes CASSLVQGAAFEQFF. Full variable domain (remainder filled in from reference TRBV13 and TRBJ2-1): AAGVIQSPRHLIKEKRETATLKCYPIPRHDTVYWYQQGPGQDPQFLISFYEKMQSDKGSIPDRFSAQQFSDYHSELNMSSLELGDSALYFCASSLVQGAAFEQFFGPGTRLTVL.

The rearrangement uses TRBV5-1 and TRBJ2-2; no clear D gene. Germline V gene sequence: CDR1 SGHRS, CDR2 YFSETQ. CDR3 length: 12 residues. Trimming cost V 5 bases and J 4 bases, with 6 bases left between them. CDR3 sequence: CASRKPTGELFF. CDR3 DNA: TGCGCCAGCAGAAAGCCCACCGGGGAGCTGTTTTTT.

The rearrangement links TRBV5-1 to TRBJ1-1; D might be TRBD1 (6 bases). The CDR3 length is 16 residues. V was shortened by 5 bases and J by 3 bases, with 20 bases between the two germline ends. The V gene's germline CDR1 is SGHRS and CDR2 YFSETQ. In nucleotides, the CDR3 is TGCGCCAGCAGTCCCGGGCAGGGGTTTTTCTACACTGAAGCTTTCTTT. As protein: CASSPGQGFFYTEAFF.

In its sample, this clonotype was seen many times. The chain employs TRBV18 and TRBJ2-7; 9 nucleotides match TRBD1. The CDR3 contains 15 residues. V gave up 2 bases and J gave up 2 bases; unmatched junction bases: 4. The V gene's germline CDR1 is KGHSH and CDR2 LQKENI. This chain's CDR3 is CASSPGQGYTYEQYF. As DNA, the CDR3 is TGTGCCAGCTCACCAGGACAGGGGTATACCTACGAGCAGTACTTC.

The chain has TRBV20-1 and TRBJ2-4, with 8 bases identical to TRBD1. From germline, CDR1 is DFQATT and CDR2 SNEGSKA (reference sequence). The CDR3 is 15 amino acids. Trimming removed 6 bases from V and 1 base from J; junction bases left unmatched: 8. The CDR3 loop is CSALQGGTAKNIQYF. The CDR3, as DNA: TGCAGTGCGTTACAGGGGGGCACGGCCAAAAACATTCAGTACTTC.

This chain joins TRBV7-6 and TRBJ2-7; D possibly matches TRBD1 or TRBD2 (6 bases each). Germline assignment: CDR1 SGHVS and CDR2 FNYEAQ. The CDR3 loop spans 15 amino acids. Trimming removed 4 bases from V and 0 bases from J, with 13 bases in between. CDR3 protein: CASSSEGGVSYEQYF. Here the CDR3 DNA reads TGTGCCAGCAGCTCCGAGGGGGGAGTCTCCTACGAGCAGTACTTC.

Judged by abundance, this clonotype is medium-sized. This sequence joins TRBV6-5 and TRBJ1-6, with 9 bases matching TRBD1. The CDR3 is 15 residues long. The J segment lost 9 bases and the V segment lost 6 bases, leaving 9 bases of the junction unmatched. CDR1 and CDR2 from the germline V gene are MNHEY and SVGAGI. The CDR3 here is CASRLGQGLGSPLHF. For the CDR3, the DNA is TGTGCCAGCAGGCTGGGACAGGGTCTGGGTTCACCCCTCCACTTT.

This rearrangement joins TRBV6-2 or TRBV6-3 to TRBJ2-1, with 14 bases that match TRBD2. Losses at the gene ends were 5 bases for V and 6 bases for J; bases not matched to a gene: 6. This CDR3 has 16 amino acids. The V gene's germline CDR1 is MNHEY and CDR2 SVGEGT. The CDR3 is CASSPTGTSGGNEQFF. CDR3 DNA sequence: TGTGCCAGCAGTCCAACCGGGACTAGCGGGGGCAATGAGCAGTTCTTC.